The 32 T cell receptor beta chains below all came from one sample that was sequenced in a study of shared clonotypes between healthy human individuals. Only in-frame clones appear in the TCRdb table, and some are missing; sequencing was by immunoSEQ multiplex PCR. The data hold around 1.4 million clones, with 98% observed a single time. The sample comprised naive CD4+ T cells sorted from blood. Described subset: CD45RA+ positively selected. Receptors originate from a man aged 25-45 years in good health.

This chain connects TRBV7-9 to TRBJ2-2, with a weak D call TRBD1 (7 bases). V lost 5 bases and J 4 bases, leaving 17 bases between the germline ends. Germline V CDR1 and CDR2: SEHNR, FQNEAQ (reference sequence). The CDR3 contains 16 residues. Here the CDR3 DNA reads TGTGCCAGCAGCCGCGGGACAGACCCGACCACCGGGGAGCTGTTTTTT. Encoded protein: CASSRGTDPTTGELFF.

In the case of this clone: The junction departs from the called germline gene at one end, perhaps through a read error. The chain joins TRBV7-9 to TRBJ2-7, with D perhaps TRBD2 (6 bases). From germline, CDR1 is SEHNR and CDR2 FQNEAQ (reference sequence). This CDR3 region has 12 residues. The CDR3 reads CASSPTSREKDF. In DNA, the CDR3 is TGTGCCAGCAGCCCGACTTCACGGGAGAAGGACTTC.

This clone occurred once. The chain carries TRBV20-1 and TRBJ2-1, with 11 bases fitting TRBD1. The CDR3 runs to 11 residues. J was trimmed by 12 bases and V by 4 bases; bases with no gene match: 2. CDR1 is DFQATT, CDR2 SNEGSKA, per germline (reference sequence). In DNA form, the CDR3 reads TGCAGTGCTACGGACAGGGGGCGGCAGTTCTTC. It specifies CSATDRGRQFF.

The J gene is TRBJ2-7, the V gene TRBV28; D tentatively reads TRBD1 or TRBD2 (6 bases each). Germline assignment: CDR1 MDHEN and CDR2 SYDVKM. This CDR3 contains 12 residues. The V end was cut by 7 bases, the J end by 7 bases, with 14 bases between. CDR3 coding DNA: TGTGCCAGCAAACCGGGGGCGCGGGAGCAGTACTTC. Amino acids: CASKPGAREQYF.

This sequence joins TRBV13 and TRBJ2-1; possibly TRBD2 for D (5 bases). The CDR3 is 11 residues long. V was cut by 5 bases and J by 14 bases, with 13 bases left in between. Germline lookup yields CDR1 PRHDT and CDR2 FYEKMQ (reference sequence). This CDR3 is CASSADQREFF. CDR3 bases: TGTGCCAGCAGCGCGGATCAGAGGGAGTTCTTC.

The CDR3 nucleotides are TGTGCCAGCAGCCTCCCGGGACAGGGGCAAGAGACCCAGTACTTC. This encodes CASSLPGQGQETQYF. The rearrangement links TRBV7-9 to TRBJ2-5; 10 bases fit TRBD1. Germline CDR1 and CDR2: SEHNR and FQNEAQ (reference sequence). V trimming: 5 bases; J trimming: 2 bases; junction bases outside the gene matches: 5. The CDR3 length is 15 residues. Filled out from reference TRBV7-9 and TRBJ2-5, the complete variable domain reads DTGVSQNPRHKITKRGQNVTFRCDPISEHNRLYWYRQTLGQGPEFLTYFQNEAQLEKSRLLSDRFSAERPKGSFSTLEIQRTEQGDSAMYLCASSLPGQGQETQYFGPGTRLLVL.

DNA of the CDR3: TGTGCCAGCAGCTTACCCGGACTACGAACTGGGGCCAACGTCCTGACTTTC. Its translation: CASSLPGLRTGANVLTF. This rearrangement joins TRBV7-2 to TRBJ2-6, with D possibly TRBD2 on 6 matching bases. V gave up 2 bases and J gave up 2 bases, with 13 bases separating them. The length of the CDR3 is 17 residues. The V gene's germline CDR1 is SGHTA and CDR2 FQGNSA.

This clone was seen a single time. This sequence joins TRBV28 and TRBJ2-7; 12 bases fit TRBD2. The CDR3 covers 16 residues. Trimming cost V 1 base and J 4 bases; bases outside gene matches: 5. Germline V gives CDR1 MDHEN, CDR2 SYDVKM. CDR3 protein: CASSLSPTSGSYEQYF. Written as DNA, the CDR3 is TGTGCCAGCAGTTTATCCCCGACTAGCGGGAGTTACGAGCAGTACTTC.

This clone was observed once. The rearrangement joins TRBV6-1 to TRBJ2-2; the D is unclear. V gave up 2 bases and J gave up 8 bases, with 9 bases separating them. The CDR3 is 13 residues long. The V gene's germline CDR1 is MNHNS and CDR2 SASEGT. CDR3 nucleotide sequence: TGTGCCAGCAGTGAATATAAAGCAGGGGAGCTGTTTTTT. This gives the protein CASSEYKAGELFF.

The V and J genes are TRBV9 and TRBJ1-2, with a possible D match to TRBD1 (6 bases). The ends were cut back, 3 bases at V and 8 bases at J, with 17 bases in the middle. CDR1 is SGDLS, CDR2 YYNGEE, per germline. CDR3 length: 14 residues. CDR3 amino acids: CASSGDQGMGGYTF. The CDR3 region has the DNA TGTGCCAGCAGCGGAGACCAGGGGATGGGGGGCTACACCTTC.

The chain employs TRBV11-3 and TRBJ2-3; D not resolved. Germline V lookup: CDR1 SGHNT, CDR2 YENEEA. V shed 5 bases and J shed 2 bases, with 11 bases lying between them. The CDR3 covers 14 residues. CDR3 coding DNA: TGTGCCAGCAGCCAGGCGCCTCTCACAGATACGCAGTATTTT. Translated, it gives CASSQAPLTDTQYF.

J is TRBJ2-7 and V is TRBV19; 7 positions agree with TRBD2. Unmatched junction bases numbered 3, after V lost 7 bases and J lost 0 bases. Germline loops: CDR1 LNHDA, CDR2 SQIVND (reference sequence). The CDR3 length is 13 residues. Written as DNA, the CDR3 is TGTGCCAGTAACGGGGGGAGCTCCTACGAGCAGTACTTC. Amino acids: CASNGGSSYEQYF.

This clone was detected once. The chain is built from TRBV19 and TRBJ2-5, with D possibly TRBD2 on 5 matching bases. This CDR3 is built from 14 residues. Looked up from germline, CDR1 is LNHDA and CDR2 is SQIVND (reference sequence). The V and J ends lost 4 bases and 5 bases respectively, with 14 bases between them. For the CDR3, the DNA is TGTGCCAGTAGTAAGCGTGGGAGTGGCGAGACCCAGTACTTC. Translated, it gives CASSKRGSGETQYF.

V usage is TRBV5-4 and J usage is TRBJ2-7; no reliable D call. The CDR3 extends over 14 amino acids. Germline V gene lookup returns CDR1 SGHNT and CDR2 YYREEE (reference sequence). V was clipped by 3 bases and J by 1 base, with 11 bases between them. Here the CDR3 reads CASSSDLRSYEQYF. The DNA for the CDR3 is TGTGCCAGCAGCTCTGACTTGAGGTCCTACGAGCAGTACTTC.

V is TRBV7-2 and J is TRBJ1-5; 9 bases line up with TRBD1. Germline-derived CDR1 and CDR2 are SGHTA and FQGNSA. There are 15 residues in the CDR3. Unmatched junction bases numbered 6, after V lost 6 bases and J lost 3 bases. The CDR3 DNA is TGTGCCAGCAGACAGAGACAGGGGGTCAATCAGCCCCAGCATTTT. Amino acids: CASRQRQGVNQPQHF.

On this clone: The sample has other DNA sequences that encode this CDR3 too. The CDR3 reads CAISESGGNTEAFF. The DNA for the CDR3 is TGTGCCATCAGTGAGTCAGGCGGGAACACTGAAGCTTTCTTT. V and J are TRBV10-3 and TRBJ1-1; no definite D call. Germline CDR1 is ENHRY and CDR2 is SYGVKD. CDR3 size: 14 residues. Trimming removed 0 bases at V and 1 base at J, with 6 bases between.

This CDR3 reads CASSYAPSGSSHEQYF. The CDR3 DNA sequence: TGTGCCAGCAGTTACGCCCCTAGCGGGAGCTCGCACGAGCAGTACTTC. The chain links TRBV6-6 to TRBJ2-7, with 10 bases aligning to TRBD2. The CDR3 runs to 16 residues. Germline trimming cut 2 bases from V and 5 bases from J; bases unmatched to any gene: 9. Germline CDR1 reads MNHNY; CDR2 reads SVGAGI (reference sequence).

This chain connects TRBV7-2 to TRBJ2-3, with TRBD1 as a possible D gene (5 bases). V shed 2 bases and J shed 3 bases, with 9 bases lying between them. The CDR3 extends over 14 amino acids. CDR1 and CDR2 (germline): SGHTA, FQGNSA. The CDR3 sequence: CASSLRGATDTQYF. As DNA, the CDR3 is TGTGCCAGCAGCTTAAGGGGCGCTACAGATACGCAGTATTTT. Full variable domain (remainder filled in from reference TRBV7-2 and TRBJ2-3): GAGVSQSPSNKVTEKGKDVELRCDPISGHTALYWYRQSLGQGLEFLIYFQGNSAPDKSGLPSDRFSAERTGGSVSTLTIQRTQQEDSAVYLCASSLRGATDTQYFGPGTRLTVL.

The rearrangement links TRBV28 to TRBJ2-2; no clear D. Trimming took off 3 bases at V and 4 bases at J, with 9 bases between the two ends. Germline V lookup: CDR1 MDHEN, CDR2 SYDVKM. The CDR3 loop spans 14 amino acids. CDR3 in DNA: TGTGCCAGCAGTTTGCCGGTGCTCACCGGGGAGCTGTTTTTT. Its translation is CASSLPVLTGELFF.

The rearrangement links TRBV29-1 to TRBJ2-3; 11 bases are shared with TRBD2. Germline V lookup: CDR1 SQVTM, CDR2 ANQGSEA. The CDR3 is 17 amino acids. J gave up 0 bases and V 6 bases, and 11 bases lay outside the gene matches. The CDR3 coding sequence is TGCAGCGTCGTAGGCGTCCGGACTAGCGGGAGCACAGATACGCAGTATTTT. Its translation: CSVVGVRTSGSTDTQYF.

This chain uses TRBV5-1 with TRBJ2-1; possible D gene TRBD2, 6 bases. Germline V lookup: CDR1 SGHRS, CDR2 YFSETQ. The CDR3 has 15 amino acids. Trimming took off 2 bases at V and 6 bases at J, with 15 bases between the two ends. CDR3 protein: CASSLGGISSNEQFF. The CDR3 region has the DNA TGCGCCAGCAGCTTAGGCGGGATATCTTCCAATGAGCAGTTCTTC.

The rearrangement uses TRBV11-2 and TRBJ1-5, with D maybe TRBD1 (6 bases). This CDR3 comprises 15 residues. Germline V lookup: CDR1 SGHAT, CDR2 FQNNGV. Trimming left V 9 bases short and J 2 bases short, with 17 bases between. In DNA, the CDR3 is TGTGCCAGACTACAGGGTTATCGGCGCAATCAGCCCCAGCATTTT. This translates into CARLQGYRRNQPQHF.

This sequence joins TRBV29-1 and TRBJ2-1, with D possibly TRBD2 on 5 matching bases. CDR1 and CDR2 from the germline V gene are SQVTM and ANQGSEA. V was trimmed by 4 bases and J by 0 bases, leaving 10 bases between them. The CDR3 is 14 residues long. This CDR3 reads CSVVRVGSYNEQFF. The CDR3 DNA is TGCAGCGTTGTGCGGGTCGGCTCCTACAATGAGCAGTTCTTC.

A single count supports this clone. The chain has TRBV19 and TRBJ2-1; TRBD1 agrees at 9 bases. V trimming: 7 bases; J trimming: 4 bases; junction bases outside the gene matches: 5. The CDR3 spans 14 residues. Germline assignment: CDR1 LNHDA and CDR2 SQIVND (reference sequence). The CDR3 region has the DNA TGTGCCAGTATGAAGGACAGGGGTTACAATGAGCAGTTCTTC. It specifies CASMKDRGYNEQFF.

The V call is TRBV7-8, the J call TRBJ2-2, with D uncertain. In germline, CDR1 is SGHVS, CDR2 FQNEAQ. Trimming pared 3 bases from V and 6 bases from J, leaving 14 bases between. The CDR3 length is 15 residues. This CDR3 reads CASSFRRAEPGELFF. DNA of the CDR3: TGTGCCAGCAGCTTCAGGCGTGCCGAACCCGGGGAGCTGTTTTTT.

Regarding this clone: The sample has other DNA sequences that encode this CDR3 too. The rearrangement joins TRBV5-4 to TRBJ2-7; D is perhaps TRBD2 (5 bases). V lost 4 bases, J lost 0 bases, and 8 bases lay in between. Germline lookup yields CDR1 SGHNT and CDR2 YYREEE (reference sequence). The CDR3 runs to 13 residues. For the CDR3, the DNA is TGTGCCAGCAGCCTGGGAGCCTCCTACGAGCAGTACTTC. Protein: CASSLGASYEQYF.

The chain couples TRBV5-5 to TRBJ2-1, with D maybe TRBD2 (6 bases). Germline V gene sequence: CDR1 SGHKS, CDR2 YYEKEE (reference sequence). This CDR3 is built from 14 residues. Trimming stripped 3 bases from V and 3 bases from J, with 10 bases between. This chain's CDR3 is CASSSTGSYNEQFF. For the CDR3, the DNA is TGTGCCAGCAGCTCGACCGGGAGCTACAATGAGCAGTTCTTC.

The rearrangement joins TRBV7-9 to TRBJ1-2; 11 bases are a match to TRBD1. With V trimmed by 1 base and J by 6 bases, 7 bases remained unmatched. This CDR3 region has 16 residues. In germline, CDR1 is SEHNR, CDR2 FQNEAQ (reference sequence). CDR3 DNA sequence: TGTGCCAGCAGCTTAGGCAGAGGACAGGGGGCTCATGGCTACACCTTC. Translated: CASSLGRGQGAHGYTF. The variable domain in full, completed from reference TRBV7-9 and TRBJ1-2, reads DTGVSQNPRHKITKRGQNVTFRCDPISEHNRLYWYRQTLGQGPEFLTYFQNEAQLEKSRLLSDRFSAERPKGSFSTLEIQRTEQGDSAMYLCASSLGRGQGAHGYTFGSGTRLTVV.

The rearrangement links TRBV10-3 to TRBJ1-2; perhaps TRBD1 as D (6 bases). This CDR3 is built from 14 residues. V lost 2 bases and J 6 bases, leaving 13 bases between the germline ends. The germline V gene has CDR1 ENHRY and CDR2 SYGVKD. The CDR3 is CAISERRGEDGYTF. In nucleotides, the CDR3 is TGTGCCATCAGTGAGCGGAGGGGGGAGGATGGCTACACCTTC.

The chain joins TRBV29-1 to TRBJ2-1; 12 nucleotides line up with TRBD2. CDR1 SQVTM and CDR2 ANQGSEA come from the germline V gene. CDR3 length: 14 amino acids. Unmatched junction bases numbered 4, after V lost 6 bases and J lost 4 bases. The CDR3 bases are TGCAGCGTAATCCTAGCGGGAGGGTACAATGAGCAGTTCTTC. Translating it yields CSVILAGGYNEQFF.

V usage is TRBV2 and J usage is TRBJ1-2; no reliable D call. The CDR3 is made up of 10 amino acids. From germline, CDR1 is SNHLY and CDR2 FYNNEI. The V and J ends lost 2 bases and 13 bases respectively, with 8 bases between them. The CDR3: CASSETAATF. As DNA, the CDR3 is TGTGCCAGCAGTGAAACGGCGGCCACCTTC.

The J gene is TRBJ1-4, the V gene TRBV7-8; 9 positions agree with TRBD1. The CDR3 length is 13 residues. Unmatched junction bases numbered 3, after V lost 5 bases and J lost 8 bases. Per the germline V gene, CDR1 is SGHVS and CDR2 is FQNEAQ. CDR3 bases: TGTGCCAGCAGCCTAACAGGGGGCGAAAAACTGTTTTTT. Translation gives CASSLTGGEKLFF.